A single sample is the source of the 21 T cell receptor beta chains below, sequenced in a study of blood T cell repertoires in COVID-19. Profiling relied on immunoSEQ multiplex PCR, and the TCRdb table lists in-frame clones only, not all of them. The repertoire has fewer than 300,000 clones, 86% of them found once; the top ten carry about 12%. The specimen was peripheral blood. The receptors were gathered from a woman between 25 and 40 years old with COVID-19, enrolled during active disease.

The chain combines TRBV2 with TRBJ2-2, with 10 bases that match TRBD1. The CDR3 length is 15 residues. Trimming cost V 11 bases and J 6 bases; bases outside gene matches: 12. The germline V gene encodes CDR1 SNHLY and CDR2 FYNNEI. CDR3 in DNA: TGTGCCGTCCATCCGGGACAGGGGACCGCCGGGGAGCTGTTTTTT. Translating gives CAVHPGQGTAGELFF.

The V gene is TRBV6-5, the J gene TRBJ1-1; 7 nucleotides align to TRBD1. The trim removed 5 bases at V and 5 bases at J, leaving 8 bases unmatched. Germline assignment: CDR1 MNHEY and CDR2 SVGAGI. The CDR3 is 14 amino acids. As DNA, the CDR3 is TGTGCCAGCAGTCTGTTAGGGGGCAGGACTGAAGCTTTCTTT. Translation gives CASSLLGGRTEAFF.

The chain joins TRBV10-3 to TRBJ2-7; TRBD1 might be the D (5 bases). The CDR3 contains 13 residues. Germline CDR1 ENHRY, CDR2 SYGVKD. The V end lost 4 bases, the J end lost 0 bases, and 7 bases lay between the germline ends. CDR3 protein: CAISGGNSYEQYF. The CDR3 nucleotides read TGTGCCATCAGTGGGGGCAACTCCTACGAGCAGTACTTC.

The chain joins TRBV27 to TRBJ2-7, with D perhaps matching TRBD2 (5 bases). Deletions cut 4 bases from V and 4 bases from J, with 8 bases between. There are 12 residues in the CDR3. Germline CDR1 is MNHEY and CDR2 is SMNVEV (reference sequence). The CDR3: CASSSSGYEQYF. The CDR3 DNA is TGTGCCAGCAGTTCGTCGGGATACGAGCAGTACTTC.

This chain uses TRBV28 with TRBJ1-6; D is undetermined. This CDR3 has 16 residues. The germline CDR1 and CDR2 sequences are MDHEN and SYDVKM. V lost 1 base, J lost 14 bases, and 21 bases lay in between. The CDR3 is CASSLSLGGSDWALHF. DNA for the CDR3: TGTGCCAGCAGTTTATCGCTGGGAGGCTCGGATTGGGCCCTCCACTTT.

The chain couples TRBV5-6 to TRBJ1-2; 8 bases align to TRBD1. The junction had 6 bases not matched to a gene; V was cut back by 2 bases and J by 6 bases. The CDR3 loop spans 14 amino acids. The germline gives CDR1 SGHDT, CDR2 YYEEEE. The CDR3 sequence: CASSFPQGANGYTF. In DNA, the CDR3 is TGTGCCAGCAGCTTCCCCCAGGGGGCTAATGGCTACACCTTC.

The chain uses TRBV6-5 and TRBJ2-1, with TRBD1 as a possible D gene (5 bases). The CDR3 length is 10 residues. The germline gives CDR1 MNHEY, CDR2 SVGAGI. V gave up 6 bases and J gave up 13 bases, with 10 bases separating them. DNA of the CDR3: TGTGCCAGCAGAGACAGCACTCAGTTCTTC. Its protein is CASRDSTQFF.

The DNA for the CDR3 is TGTGCCAGCAGCTTAGGGCTAGGTCCTATTTACGAGCAGTACTTC. This sequence encodes CASSLGLGPIYEQYF. V gene TRBV7-8 combines with J gene TRBJ2-7; D gene uncertain. Germline assignment: CDR1 SGHVS and CDR2 FQNEAQ. This CDR3 is 15 amino acids long. Trimming took off 1 base at V and 4 bases at J, with 14 bases between the two ends.

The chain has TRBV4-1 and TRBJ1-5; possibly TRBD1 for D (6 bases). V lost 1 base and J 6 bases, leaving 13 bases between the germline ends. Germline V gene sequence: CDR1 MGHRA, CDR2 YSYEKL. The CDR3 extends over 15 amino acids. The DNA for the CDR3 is TGCGCCAGCAGCCAAGCCGGCAGGGGAGTTCAGCCCCAGCATTTT. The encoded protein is CASSQAGRGVQPQHF.

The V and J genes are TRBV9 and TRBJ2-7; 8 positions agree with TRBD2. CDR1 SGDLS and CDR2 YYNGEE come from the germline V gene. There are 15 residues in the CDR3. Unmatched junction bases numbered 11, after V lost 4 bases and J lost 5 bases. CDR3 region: CASSTSPGLEDEQYF. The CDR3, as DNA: TGTGCCAGCAGCACGAGTCCGGGACTAGAAGACGAGCAGTACTTC. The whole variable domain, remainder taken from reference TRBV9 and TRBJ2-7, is DSGVTQTPKHLITATGQRVTLRCSPRSGDLSVYWYQQSLDQGLQFLIQYYNGEERAKGNILERFSAQQFPDLHSELNLSSLELGDSALYFCASSTSPGLEDEQYFGPGTRLTVT.

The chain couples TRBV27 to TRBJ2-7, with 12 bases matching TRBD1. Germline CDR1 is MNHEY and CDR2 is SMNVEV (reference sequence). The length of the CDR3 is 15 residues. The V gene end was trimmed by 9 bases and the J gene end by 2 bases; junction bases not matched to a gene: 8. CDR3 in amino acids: CASGTGGYTPYEQYF. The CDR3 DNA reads TGTGCCAGTGGGACAGGGGGCTATACTCCCTACGAGCAGTACTTC.

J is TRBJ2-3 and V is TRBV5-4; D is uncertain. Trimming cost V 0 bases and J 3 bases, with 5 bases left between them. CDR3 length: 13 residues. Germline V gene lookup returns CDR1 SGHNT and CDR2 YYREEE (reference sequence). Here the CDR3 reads CASSLVPTDTQYF. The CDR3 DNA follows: TGTGCCAGCAGCTTGGTTCCAACAGATACGCAGTATTTT.

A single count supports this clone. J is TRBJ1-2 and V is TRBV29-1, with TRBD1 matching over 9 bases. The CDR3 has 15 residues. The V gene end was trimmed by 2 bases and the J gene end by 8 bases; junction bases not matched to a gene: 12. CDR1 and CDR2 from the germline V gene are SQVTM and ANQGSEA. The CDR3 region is CSVEKDRGGFWGYTF. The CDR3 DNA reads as TGCAGCGTTGAAAAGGACAGGGGCGGATTCTGGGGCTACACCTTC.

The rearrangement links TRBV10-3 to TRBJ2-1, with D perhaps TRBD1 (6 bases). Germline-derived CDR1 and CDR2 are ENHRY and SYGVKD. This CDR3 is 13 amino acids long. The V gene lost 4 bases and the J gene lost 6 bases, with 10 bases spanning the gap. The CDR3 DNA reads TGTGCCATCAGTGCTGGGACAACCAATGAGCAGTTCTTC. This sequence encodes CAISAGTTNEQFF.

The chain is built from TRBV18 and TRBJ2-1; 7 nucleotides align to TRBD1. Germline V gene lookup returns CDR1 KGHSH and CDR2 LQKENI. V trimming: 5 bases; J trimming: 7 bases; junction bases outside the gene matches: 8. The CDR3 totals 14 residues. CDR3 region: CASSTDRERNEQFF. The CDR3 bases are TGTGCCAGCTCAACAGACAGGGAGAGGAATGAGCAGTTCTTC.

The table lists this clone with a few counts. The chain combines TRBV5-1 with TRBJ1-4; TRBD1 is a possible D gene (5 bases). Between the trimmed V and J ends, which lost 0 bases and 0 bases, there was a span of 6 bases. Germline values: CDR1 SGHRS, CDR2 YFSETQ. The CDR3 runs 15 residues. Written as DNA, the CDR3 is TGCGCCAGCAGCTTGGGACAGACAACTAATGAAAAACTGTTTTTT. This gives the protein CASSLGQTTNEKLFF.

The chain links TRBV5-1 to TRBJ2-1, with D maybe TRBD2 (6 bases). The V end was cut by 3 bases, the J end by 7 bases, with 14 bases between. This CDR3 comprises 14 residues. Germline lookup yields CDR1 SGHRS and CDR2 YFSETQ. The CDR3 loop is CASSSYHGGNEQFF. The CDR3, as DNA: TGCGCCAGCAGCTCGTATCATGGGGGGAATGAGCAGTTCTTC.

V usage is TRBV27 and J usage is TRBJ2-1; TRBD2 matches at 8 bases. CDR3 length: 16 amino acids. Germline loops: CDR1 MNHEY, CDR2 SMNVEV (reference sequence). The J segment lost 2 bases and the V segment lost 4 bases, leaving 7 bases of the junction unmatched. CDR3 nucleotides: TGTGCCAGCAGTTCCCTAGCGGGTCTGACCTACAATGAGCAGTTCTTC. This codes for CASSSLAGLTYNEQFF.

Here the CDR3 DNA reads TGCGCCAGCAGAAAAGCTGGACAGTTGAATGGCTACACCTTC. It yields the protein CASRKAGQLNGYTF. The rearrangement links TRBV5-1 to TRBJ1-2; TRBD1 might be the D (6 bases). Germline V gives CDR1 SGHRS, CDR2 YFSETQ. This CDR3 has 14 amino acids. V gave up 5 bases and J gave up 6 bases, with 17 bases separating them.

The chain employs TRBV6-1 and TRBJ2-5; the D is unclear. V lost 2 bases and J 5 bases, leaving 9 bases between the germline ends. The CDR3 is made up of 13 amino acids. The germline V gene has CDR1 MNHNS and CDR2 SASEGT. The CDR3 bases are TGTGCCAGCAGTGAACGTCCTCGGGAGACCCAGTACTTC. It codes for CASSERPRETQYF.

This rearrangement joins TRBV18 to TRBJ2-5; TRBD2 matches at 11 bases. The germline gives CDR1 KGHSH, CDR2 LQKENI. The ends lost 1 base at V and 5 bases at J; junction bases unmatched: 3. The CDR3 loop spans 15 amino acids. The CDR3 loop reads CASSPLAGGPETQYF. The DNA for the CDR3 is TGTGCCAGCTCACCACTAGCGGGGGGGCCGGAGACCCAGTACTTC.